These T cell receptor beta chains were read from a single sample in a study of early stage breast cancer tumors. The repertoire was sequenced with immunoSEQ multiplex PCR; TCRdb's copy has only in-frame clones and lacks some. The sample contains some 30,000 clones, 80% to 90% of which appear only once. The source material was blood. These receptors were obtained from a person aged 45 to 59 with breast cancer. CDR3s leave out the opening cysteine and the closing phenylalanine or tryptophan. Fields, in order: V gene, CDR3 length, J gene, CDR3 protein.

V: TRBV7-3
length: 12
J: TRBJ2-3
CDR3: ASSLSKLTDTQY

V: TRBV27
length: 11
J: TRBJ2-1
CDR3: ASSLSRFSEQF

V: TRBV7-2
length: 10
J: TRBJ2-3
CDR3: ASSFRTDTQY

V: TRBV28
length: 13
J: TRBJ2-7
CDR3: ASRPTNRGYYEQY

V: TRBV15
length: 12
J: TRBJ2-7
CDR3: ATSSETIGVEQY

V: TRBV7-6
length: 12
J: TRBJ2-6
CDR3: ASSLRTGANVLT

V: TRBV30
length: 11
J: TRBJ1-3
CDR3: AWSDPFRNTIY

V: TRBV7-9
length: 12
J: TRBJ2-7
CDR3: ASSLRGLDYEQY

V: TRBV2
length: 9
J: TRBJ2-3
CDR3: ASAMADTQY

V: TRBV5-1
length: 11
J: TRBJ2-7
CDR3: ASSKGQGDEQY

V: TRBV4-1
length: 14
J: TRBJ1-4
CDR3: ASSQANLGFNEKLF

V: TRBV28
length: 13
J: TRBJ2-7
CDR3: ASRRQGGNSYEQY

V: TRBV25-1
length: 11
J: TRBJ1-1
CDR3: ASSEVQNTEAF

V: TRBV7-2
length: 13
J: TRBJ2-3
CDR3: ASSLVGTGGDTQY

V: TRBV14
length: 12
J: TRBJ1-1
CDR3: ASSQDVLGTEAF

V: TRBV7-8
length: 15
J: TRBJ2-5
CDR3: ASSLGRTSWGQETQY

V: TRBV6-1
length: 15
J: TRBJ2-5
CDR3: ASSAYRIVGTQETQY

V: TRBV7-2
length: 12
J: TRBJ2-7
CDR3: ASSLGLGGHEQY

V: TRBV4-1
length: 15
J: TRBJ1-6
CDR3: ASSQSSSQGRYSPLH

V: TRBV9
length: 16
J: TRBJ1-6
CDR3: ASSVVPIGQGPGSPLH

V: TRBV14
length: 12
J: TRBJ2-5
CDR3: ASSQDSGRETQY

V: TRBV15
length: 12
J: TRBJ1-2
CDR3: ATSIGVGDYGYT

V: TRBV6-6
length: 11
J: TRBJ2-7
CDR3: ASSYAASYEQY

V: TRBV7-6
length: 12
J: TRBJ2-7
CDR3: ASSQEGQSYEQY

V: TRBV29-1
length: 13
J: TRBJ2-1
CDR3: SVVGTLSSYNEQF

V: TRBV7-7
length: 14
J: TRBJ2-7
CDR3: ASSPKPGTNQLEQY

V: TRBV10-2
length: 15
J: TRBJ1-2
CDR3: ASRGQGATQSAYGYT

V: TRBV5-1
length: 13
J: TRBJ2-7
CDR3: ASSLDGHRSYEQY

V: TRBV6-1
length: 16
J: TRBJ1-3
CDR3: ASSEVRHGQGAGNTIY

V: TRBV5-4
length: 9
J: TRBJ2-1
CDR3: ASSISGSEF

V: TRBV11-2
length: 15
J: TRBJ2-7
CDR3: ASSLVKSGLAIYEQY

V: TRBV10-1
length: 12
J: TRBJ2-3
CDR3: ASSLDRGEVTQY

V: TRBV2
length: 16
J: TRBJ2-2
CDR3: ASSGSLATGGGPGELF

V: TRBV2
length: 11
J: TRBJ2-1
CDR3: ASSVGSSNEQF

V: TRBV27
length: 12
J: TRBJ1-5
CDR3: ASSPARSNQPQH

V: TRBV2
length: 10
J: TRBJ2-7
CDR3: ATQDRSYEQY

V: TRBV30
length: 13
J: TRBJ1-2
CDR3: AWRMTGQWNYGYT

V: TRBV5-4
length: 14
J: TRBJ2-2
CDR3: ASSLEPTPGAGELF

V: TRBV7-3
length: 14
J: TRBJ2-2
CDR3: ASSSLDPARPGELF

V: TRBV6-5
length: 13
J: TRBJ1-5
CDR3: ASSYSIPADQPQH

V: TRBV9
length: 11
J: TRBJ2-3
CDR3: ASSVVVTDTQY